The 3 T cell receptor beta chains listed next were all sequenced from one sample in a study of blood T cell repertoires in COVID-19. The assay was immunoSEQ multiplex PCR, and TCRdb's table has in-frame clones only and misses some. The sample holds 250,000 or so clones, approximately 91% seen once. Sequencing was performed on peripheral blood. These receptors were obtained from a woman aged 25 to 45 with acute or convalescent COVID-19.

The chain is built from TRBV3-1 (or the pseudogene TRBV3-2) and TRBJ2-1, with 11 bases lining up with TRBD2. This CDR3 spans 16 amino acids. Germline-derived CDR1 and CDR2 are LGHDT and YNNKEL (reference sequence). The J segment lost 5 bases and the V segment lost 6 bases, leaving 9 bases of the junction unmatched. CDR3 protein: CASSPLAGGPNNEQFF. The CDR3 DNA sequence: TGTGCCAGCAGTCCTTTAGCGGGAGGGCCTAACAATGAGCAGTTCTTC.

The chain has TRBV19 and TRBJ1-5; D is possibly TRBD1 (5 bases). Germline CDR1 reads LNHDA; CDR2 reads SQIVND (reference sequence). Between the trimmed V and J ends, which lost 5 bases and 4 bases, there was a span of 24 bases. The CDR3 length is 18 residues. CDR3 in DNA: TGTGCCAGTAGTCTATCCTCCTTATTCGGGGGGGTTAATCAGCCCCAGCATTTT. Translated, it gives CASSLSSLFGGVNQPQHF.

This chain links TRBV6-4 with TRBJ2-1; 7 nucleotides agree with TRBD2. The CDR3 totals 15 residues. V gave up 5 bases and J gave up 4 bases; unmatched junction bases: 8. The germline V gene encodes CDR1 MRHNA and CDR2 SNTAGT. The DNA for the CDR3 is TGTGCCAGCAGTTCCATAGCGGGTAGTTACAATGAGCAGTTCTTC. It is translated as CASSSIAGSYNEQFF.